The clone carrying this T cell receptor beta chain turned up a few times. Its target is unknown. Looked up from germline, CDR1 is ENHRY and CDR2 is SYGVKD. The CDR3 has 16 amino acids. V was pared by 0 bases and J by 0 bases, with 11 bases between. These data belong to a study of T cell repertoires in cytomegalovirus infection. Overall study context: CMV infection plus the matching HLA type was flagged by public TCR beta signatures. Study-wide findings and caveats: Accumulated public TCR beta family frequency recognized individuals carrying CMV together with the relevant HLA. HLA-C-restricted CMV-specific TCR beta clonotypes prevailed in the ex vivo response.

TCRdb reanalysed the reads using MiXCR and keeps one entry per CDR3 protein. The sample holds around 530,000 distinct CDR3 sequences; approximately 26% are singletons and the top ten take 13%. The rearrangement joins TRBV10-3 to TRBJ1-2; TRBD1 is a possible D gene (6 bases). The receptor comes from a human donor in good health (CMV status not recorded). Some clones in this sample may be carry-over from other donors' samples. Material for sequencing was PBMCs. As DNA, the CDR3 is TGTGCCATCAGTGAGTCTGGACAGAATACTAACTATGGCTACACCTTC. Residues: CAISESGQNTNYGYTF.